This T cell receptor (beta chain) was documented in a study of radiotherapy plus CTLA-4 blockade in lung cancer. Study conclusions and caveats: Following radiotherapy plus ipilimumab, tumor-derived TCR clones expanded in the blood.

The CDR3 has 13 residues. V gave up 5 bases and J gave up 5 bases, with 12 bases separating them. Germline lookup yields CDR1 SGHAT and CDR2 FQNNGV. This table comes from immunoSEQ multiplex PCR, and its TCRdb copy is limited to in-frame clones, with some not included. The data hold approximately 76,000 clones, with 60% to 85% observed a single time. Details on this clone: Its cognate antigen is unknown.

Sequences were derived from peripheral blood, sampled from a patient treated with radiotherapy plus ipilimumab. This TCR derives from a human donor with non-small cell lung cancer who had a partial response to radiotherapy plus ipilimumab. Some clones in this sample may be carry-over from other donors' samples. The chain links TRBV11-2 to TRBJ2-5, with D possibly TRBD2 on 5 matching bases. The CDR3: CASSQGGGETQYF. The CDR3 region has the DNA TGTGCCAGCAGCCAAGGAGGTGGGGAGACCCAGTACTTC.